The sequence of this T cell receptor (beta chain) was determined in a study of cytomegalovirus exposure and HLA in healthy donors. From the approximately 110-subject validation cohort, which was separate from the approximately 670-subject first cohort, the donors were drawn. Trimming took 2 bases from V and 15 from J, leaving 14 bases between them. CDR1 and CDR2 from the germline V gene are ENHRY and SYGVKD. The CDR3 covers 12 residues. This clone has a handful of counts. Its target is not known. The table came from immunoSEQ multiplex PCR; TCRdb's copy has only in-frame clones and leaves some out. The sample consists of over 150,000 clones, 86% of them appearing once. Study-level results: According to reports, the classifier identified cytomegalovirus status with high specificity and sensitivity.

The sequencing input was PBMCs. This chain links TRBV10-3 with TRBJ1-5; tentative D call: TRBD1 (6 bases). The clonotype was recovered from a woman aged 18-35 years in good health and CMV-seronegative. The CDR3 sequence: CAISEVPGERHF. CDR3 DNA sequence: TGTGCCATCAGTGAGGTACCAGGGGAAAGGCATTTT.